Sequencing of this TCR beta chain was carried out in a study of vaccination and CD4 T cells after COVID-19. Study context: Two doses of either BNT162b2 or mRNA-1273 vaccine went to participants.

Sequenced with the Oncomine TCR Beta short-read assay was DNA taken from cultured CD4+ T cells. TCRdb analysed the PCR reads with MiXCR anew, one entry per CDR3 protein. The repertoire holds over 15,000 distinct CDR3 sequences, with over 50% as singletons. About this clonotype itself: Antigen unknown.

CDR3 length equals 12 residues. V lost 0 bases to trimming and J lost 9 bases, with 6 bases between them. Germline CDR1 and CDR2: DFQATT and SNEGSKA (reference sequence). Treatment in this sample: approximately 9-day PBMC culture with coronavirus spike peptide pools or control peptides (ViraFEST assay). Via ViraFEST, peptide pools expanded antigen-specific T cells before TCR sequencing. Negative selection was the method that isolated CD4+ T cells after more than eight days of culture. This receptor was identified in a human donor who had recovered from COVID-19. What was sequenced was CD4+ T cells from blood, cultured in vitro. The rearrangement joins TRBV20-1 to TRBJ1-6; D is ambiguous. This chain's CDR3 is CSARDGGSPLHF. CDR3 DNA sequence: TGCAGTGCTAGAGATGGTGGTTCACCCCTCCACTTT.